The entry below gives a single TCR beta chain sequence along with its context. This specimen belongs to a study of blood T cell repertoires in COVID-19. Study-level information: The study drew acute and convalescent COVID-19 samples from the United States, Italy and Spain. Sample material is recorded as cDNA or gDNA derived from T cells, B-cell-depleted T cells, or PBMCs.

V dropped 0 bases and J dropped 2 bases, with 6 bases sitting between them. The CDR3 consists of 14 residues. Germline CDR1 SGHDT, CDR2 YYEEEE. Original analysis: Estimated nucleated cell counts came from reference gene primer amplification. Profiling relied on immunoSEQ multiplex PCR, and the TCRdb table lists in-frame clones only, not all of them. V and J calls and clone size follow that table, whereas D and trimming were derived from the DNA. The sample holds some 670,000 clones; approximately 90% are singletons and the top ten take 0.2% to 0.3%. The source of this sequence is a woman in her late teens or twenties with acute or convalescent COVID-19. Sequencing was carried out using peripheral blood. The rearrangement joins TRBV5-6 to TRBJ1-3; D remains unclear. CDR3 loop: CASSLVVTGNTIYF. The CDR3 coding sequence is TGTGCCAGCAGCTTGGTCGTTACTGGAAACACCATATATTTT.